Each of the 17 T cell receptor beta chains below was sequenced from the same sample in a study of post-analysis software for immune sequencing data. Study-wide results and limits: When patients were compared with controls, a handful of TRBV segments were more frequent, TRBV5-6, TRBV5-1 and TRBV20-1 among them.

No antigen has been assigned to these receptors. The TCR beta cDNA libraries carried unique molecular identifiers. TCRdb re-called the PCR reads through MiXCR, storing one row per CDR3 protein. Of some 800,000 distinct CDR3 sequences listed, under 60% are singletons. Sample: blood. These receptors were obtained from a girl between 10 and 17 years old with multiple sclerosis.

The V call is TRBV12-3 or TRBV12-4, the J call TRBJ2-7, with 8 bases lining up with TRBD1. The length of the CDR3 is 14 residues. V lost 1 base, J lost 3 bases, and 2 bases stayed unmatched. CDR3 bases: TGTGCCAGCAGTTTAGAAGACAGGGGCTACGAGCAGTACTTC. It is translated as CASSLEDRGYEQYF.

V usage is TRBV5-1 and J usage is TRBJ2-3, with 14 bases matching TRBD2. The junction had 17 bases not matched to a gene; V was cut back by 0 bases and J by 5 bases. The CDR3 runs 21 residues. Germline lookup yields CDR1 SGHRS and CDR2 YFSETQ. The CDR3 spells CASSLARTFSGLAGAGDTQYF. The CDR3, as DNA: TGCGCCAGCAGCTTGGCCCGGACATTTTCGGGACTAGCGGGAGCGGGAGATACGCAGTATTTT.

The gene calls are TRBV6-5 and TRBJ2-5; D possibly corresponds to TRBD2 (5 bases). The CDR3 is 14 amino acids. The germline V and J ends were trimmed by 2 bases and 2 bases, with 9 bases remaining between them. Germline V gives CDR1 MNHEY, CDR2 SVGAGI. The CDR3 nucleotides read TGTGCCAGCAGTTACAACCGGGGTCAAGAGACCCAGTACTTC. This codes for CASSYNRGQETQYF.

Ten or more counts support this clonotype. This chain links TRBV27 with TRBJ1-2, with D possibly TRBD1 on 6 matching bases. Germline-derived CDR1 and CDR2 are MNHEY and SMNVEV (reference sequence). This CDR3 is built from 14 residues. With 1 base removed from V and 4 bases from J, the gap between germline ends came to 10 bases. CDR3 sequence (DNA): TGTGCCAGCAGTTTATTCAGGGGCGGCTATGGCTACACCTTC. Translation gives CASSLFRGGYGYTF.

The V and J genes are TRBV4-1 and TRBJ2-1; no clear D gene. The J call is uncertain, as TRBJ2-7 better fits the DNA end. The germline V gene has CDR1 MGHRA and CDR2 YSYEKL. This CDR3 region has 15 residues. In DNA, the CDR3 is TGCGCCAGCAGCCGGCAAGGTGAGCGCTACAATGAGCAGTACTTC. Protein sequence: CASSRQGERYNEQYF.

About this clonotype itself: A much more abundant neighbour one base away suggests this may be a read error. This sequence joins TRBV29-1 and TRBJ2-7, with 12 positions matching TRBD2. J gave up 7 bases and V 6 bases, and 10 bases lay outside the gene matches. This CDR3 comprises 14 residues. Germline loops: CDR1 SQVTM, CDR2 ANQGSEA. This CDR3 is CSVLTSGRHNEQYF. Here the CDR3 DNA reads TGCAGCGTCCTGACTAGCGGGAGACACAATGAGCAGTACTTC.

This clonotype was counted a few times. The chain's CDR3 is CASSPVKGDTEAFF. The CDR3 region has the DNA TGCGCCAGCAGCCCCGTTAAGGGTGACACTGAAGCTTTCTTT. The chain is built from TRBV4-1 and TRBJ1-1; D is unresolved. CDR3 size: 14 residues. CDR1 is MGHRA and CDR2 is YSYEKL in the germline V gene. The V and J ends lost 4 bases and 3 bases respectively, with 12 bases between them.

This clonotype was detected only a few times. CDR3 region: CSVDRGREVEQFF. As DNA, the CDR3 is TGCAGCGTTGACCGGGGGAGGGAGGTTGAGCAGTTCTTC. This rearrangement joins TRBV29-1 to TRBJ2-1; 7 nucleotides align to TRBD2. CDR1 is SQVTM and CDR2 is ANQGSEA in the germline V gene. After removal of 3 bases from V and 9 bases from J, the junction contained 8 bases not matched to a gene. The CDR3 is made up of 13 amino acids.

The sample holds one count of this clonotype. The genes are TRBV2 and TRBJ2-3; 11 nucleotides line up with TRBD1. The CDR3 spans 15 residues. The germline V gene encodes CDR1 SNHLY and CDR2 FYNNEI. Trimming at V came to 4 bases and at J to 5 bases, leaving 5 bases not matched to a gene. Here the CDR3 reads CASSVGQGAGDTQYF. For the CDR3, the DNA is TGTGCCAGCAGTGTCGGACAGGGGGCTGGAGATACGCAGTATTTT.

The genes are TRBV11-2 and TRBJ2-3; the match to TRBD2 covers 7 bases. V shed 5 bases and J 5 bases; nucleotides not matched to a gene: 7. The CDR3 runs 14 residues. Germline values: CDR1 SGHAT, CDR2 FQNNGV. CDR3: CASSLRLAQDTQYF. The CDR3 DNA reads as TGTGCCAGCAGCCTACGACTAGCTCAAGATACGCAGTATTTT.

The chain has TRBV7-9 and TRBJ2-7, with 11 positions matching TRBD1. This CDR3 region has 16 residues. Losses at the gene ends were 2 bases for V and 8 bases for J; bases not matched to a gene: 11. Germline loops: CDR1 SEHNR, CDR2 FQNEAQ (reference sequence). The CDR3 here is CASSLSRTGGPLKQYF. DNA of the CDR3: TGTGCCAGCAGCTTATCCCGGACAGGGGGCCCCCTCAAGCAGTACTTC.

This chain links TRBV13 with TRBJ2-3; no clear D gene. Germline-derived CDR1 and CDR2 are PRHDT and FYEKMQ (reference sequence). V lost 3 bases and J 0 bases, leaving 7 bases between the germline ends. This CDR3 is 14 amino acids long. The DNA of the CDR3 is TGTGCCAGCAGCTTCTCACTCAGCACAGATACGCAGTATTTT. Protein sequence: CASSFSLSTDTQYF.

The rearrangement uses TRBV11-2 and TRBJ1-1; D is perhaps TRBD1 (5 bases). V was clipped by 3 bases and J by 5 bases, with 13 bases between them. CDR3 size: 14 residues. Germline V gives CDR1 SGHAT, CDR2 FQNNGV. Here the CDR3 DNA reads TGTGCCAGCAGCTTTTCTTTTGGGGGGACTGAAGCTTTCTTT. Encoded protein: CASSFSFGGTEAFF.

The chain combines TRBV28 with TRBJ1-2; D gene unclear. V gave up 10 bases and J gave up 3 bases, with 12 bases separating them. The CDR3 sequence is 12 residues long. Per the germline V gene, CDR1 is MDHEN and CDR2 is SYDVKM. CDR3 nucleotide sequence: TGTGCCATCCATGAGTTGGACTATGGCTACACCTTC. Encoded protein: CAIHELDYGYTF.

This clonotype was counted a few times. The chain is built from TRBV3-1 and TRBJ2-6, with TRBD1 identical over 7 bases. Germline V gene lookup returns CDR1 LGHDT and CDR2 YNNKEL (reference sequence). Trimming removed 3 bases from V and 4 bases from J; junction bases left unmatched: 15. CDR3 length equals 19 residues. The CDR3 reads CASSQYRQGPDSGANVLTF. CDR3 DNA: TGTGCCAGCAGCCAGTATCGACAGGGACCGGACTCCGGGGCCAACGTCCTGACTTTC.

This clonotype was detected a few times. The chain recombines TRBV20-1 with TRBJ2-4; the D gene could be TRBD1 or TRBD2 (7 bases each). The CDR3 is 15 amino acids. CDR1 is DFQATT, CDR2 SNEGSKA, per germline (reference sequence). Trimming left V 3 bases short and J 5 bases short, with 17 bases between. The CDR3 spells CSARPTGRVENIQYF. The CDR3, as DNA: TGCAGTGCTAGGCCGACAGGGAGGGTCGAAAACATTCAGTACTTC.

This chain joins TRBV12-3 or TRBV12-4 and TRBJ2-1, with 8 bases lining up with TRBD2. The CDR3 length is 17 residues. J was trimmed by 1 base and V by 5 bases; bases with no gene match: 10. CDR3 loop: CASSPSSGTRSYNEQFF. In nucleotides, the CDR3 is TGTGCCAGCAGTCCGAGCAGCGGGACTAGGTCCTACAATGAGCAGTTCTTC.